The T cell receptor beta chain described here comes from a study of CD8 T cells in Susac syndrome. Trimming pared 5 bases from V and 3 bases from J, leaving 11 bases between. Germline V gives CDR1 MDHEN, CDR2 SYDVKM. The CDR3 extends over 15 amino acids. With random hexamers, reverse transcription was performed on about 0.5 to 1 ug of RNA. An immunoSEQ multiplex PCR generated amplified TCR beta CDR3 products spanning 54 Vbeta and 13 Jbeta. TCRdb fed the immunoSEQ multiplex PCR reads into MiXCR, producing one record per CDR3 protein. The data hold roughly 25,000 distinct CDR3 sequences, with over 85% observed a single time.

Sequenced material: CD8+ T cells from PBMCs. This chain uses TRBV28 with TRBJ2-6, with D unresolved. The receptor was derived from a human donor with Susac syndrome. CDR3 DNA: TGTGCCAGCAGTAGTAACAGAGTTGGGGCCAACGTCCTGACTTTC. Amino acids: CASSSNRVGANVLTF.